The sequence of this T cell receptor (beta chain) was determined in a study of cytomegalovirus exposure and HLA in healthy donors. Study-level findings and limits: In a later analysis, TCR beta V- and J-gene trimming showed a link to a missense DCLRE1C variant. By a later analysis, the bulk of CMV-associated TCR beta chains appeared HLA-restricted. When a later analysis was performed, an Asian-associated ancestry cluster reportedly had fewer N-insertions than the approximately 690-donor mean.

Comment on this clone: Antigen unknown.

Healthy bone marrow donors supplied every sample. Researchers ran the PCR with 60 Vbeta and 13 Jbeta primers. Profiling relied on immunoSEQ multiplex PCR, and the TCRdb table lists in-frame clones only, not all of them. The sample consists of about 120,000 clones, around 81% of them appearing once. This CDR3 has 14 residues. Trimming took 3 bases from V and 11 from J, leaving 17 bases between them. Germline assignment: CDR1 MDHEN and CDR2 SYDVKM. The receptor's source is a woman under 40 in good health and CMV-seronegative. The chain combines TRBV28 with TRBJ1-5, with a possible D match to TRBD1 (5 bases). The sample was PBMCs. The CDR3 spells CASSLRGGSGSQHF. The CDR3 DNA sequence: TGTGCCAGCAGTTTGCGGGGGGGGTCAGGGTCCCAGCATTTT.